This T cell receptor (beta chain) stems from a study of T cell responses to AZD1222 COVID-19 vaccine. The method was immunoSEQ multiplex PCR; TCRdb's version includes in-frame clones alone and lacks a portion of them. Altogether some 200,000 clones are present, 92% being singletons, with the ten largest covering about 10%. Study observations and caveats: White British donors predominated, females outnumbered males, and clonal diversity was possibly underestimated. Just six AZD1222 recipients were seropositive at baseline. No repertoire was sampled before or during the peak T cell response, only after it.

The CDR3 runs to 15 residues. CDR1 SEHNR and CDR2 FQNEAQ come from the germline V gene (reference sequence). To note about this clone: The antigen is not known. Sequence at one end of the junction differs from germline and may be a read error.

The chain recombines TRBV7-9 with TRBJ1-2; weak D call: TRBD1 (6 bases). The sample was peripheral blood, taken on day 0 of AZD1222 vaccination. This receptor was taken from an adult in good health. CDR3 sequence: CASSYVPGPLRGGTF. The CDR3 region has the DNA TGTGCCAGTAGCTACGTCCCTGGACCTCTAAGAGGGGGCACCTTC. Full variable domain (missing parts from reference TRBV7-9 and TRBJ1-2): DTGVSQNPRHKITKRGQNVTFRCDPISEHNRLYWYRQTLGQGPEFLTYFQNEAQLEKSRLLSDRFSAERPKGSFSTLEIQRTEQGDSAMYLCASSYVPGPLRGGTFGSGTRLTVV.